Only a few counts were recorded for the clone carrying this T cell receptor beta chain. Its antigen is not known. Primers included in the PCR were 60 Vbeta and 13 Jbeta primers. Only in-frame clones appear in the TCRdb table, and some are missing; sequencing was by immunoSEQ multiplex PCR. The sample has about 190,000 clones, about 88% seen once. Per germline, CDR1 MGHRA and CDR2 YSYEKL. V was trimmed by 1 base and J by 5 bases, leaving 9 bases between them. The CDR3 spans 14 residues. This specimen comes from a study of cytomegalovirus exposure and HLA in healthy donors. Study results and limitations: Some highly shared sequence variants likely arose as a pipeline artifact.

The sequence derives from a woman under 30 in good health and CMV-seronegative. Sequenced sample: PBMCs. The chain has TRBV4-1 and TRBJ1-5; possibly TRBD1 for D (6 bases). The CDR3 loop is CASSQGDTDQPQHF. The CDR3 region has the DNA TGCGCCAGCAGCCAAGGGGACACCGATCAGCCCCAGCATTTT.